Below, 10 T cell receptor beta chains from the same sample are listed, as sequenced in a study of brain T cells in children with intractable seizures. Using immunoSEQ multiplex PCR, the repertoire was profiled, and TCRdb retains in-frame clones only, with some absent. The sample shows over 20,000 clones, 85% to 95% of them seen only once. Here the sequenced sample was peripheral blood, taken at surgery. The receptor source for this set is a boy aged 10-17 years with focal cortical dysplasia and intractable seizures.

The chain recombines TRBV18 with TRBJ1-4, with D perhaps TRBD1 (5 bases). The CDR3 covers 15 residues. Germline values: CDR1 KGHSH, CDR2 LQKENI. V was pared by 6 bases and J by 4 bases, with 15 bases between. CDR3 protein: CASSGTGRLNEKLFF. The CDR3 region has the DNA TGTGCCAGCTCCGGGACGGGACGGCTTAATGAAAAACTGTTTTTT.

The J gene is TRBJ1-3, the V gene TRBV6-5; tentative D call: TRBD1 (5 bases). V was cut by 2 bases and J by 3 bases, with 5 bases left in between. The length of the CDR3 is 13 residues. CDR1 is MNHEY, CDR2 SVGAGI, per germline. The CDR3 is CASSYRGGNTIYF. DNA for the CDR3: TGTGCCAGCAGTTACAGGGGTGGAAACACCATATATTTT.

This chain uses TRBV6-5 with TRBJ1-5; the D gene is possibly TRBD1 (5 bases). The germline V gene has CDR1 MNHEY and CDR2 SVGAGI. V dropped 8 bases and J dropped 2 bases, with 16 bases sitting between them. This CDR3 has 15 residues. Here the CDR3 DNA reads TGTGCCAGCCGGGGCCAGTTCGGTGGCAATCAGCCCCAGCATTTT. Its protein is CASRGQFGGNQPQHF.

This clone was seen a single time. V is TRBV29-1 and J is TRBJ1-1; the D gene is possibly TRBD1 (6 bases). V lost 4 bases to trimming and J lost 0 bases, with 18 bases between them. The CDR3 spans 16 residues. From germline, CDR1 is SQVTM and CDR2 ANQGSEA. The CDR3 here is CSVVRPRGRVNTEAFF. In nucleotides, the CDR3 is TGCAGCGTTGTTCGGCCAAGGGGGAGGGTGAACACTGAAGCTTTCTTT.

V usage is TRBV13 and J usage is TRBJ2-7; no definite D call. The length of the CDR3 is 14 residues. Germline CDR1 PRHDT, CDR2 FYEKMQ (reference sequence). V dropped 0 bases and J dropped 3 bases, with 9 bases sitting between them. The CDR3 region has the DNA TGTGCCAGCAGCTTAGGCACGTACCGCTACGAGCAGTACTTC. This sequence encodes CASSLGTYRYEQYF.

The chain combines TRBV5-6 with TRBJ1-5; D gene ambiguous. This CDR3 contains 15 residues. Per the germline V gene, CDR1 is SGHDT and CDR2 is YYEEEE. With 1 base removed from V and 1 base from J, the gap between germline ends came to 9 bases. The CDR3 is CASSLRQASNQPQHF. CDR3 DNA sequence: TGTGCCAGCAGCTTGCGGCAGGCGAGCAATCAGCCCCAGCATTTT.

V is TRBV5-6 and J is TRBJ2-1, with 13 bases matching TRBD2. The CDR3 is 18 amino acids. Losses at the gene ends were 3 bases for V and 0 bases for J; bases not matched to a gene: 6. The germline CDR1 and CDR2 sequences are SGHDT and YYEEEE. The CDR3 coding sequence is TGTGCCAGCAGCTGGACTAGCGGGGGCGTGAGCTCCTACAATGAGCAGTTCTTC. It encodes CASSWTSGGVSSYNEQFF.

The V gene is TRBV6-2 or TRBV6-3, the J gene TRBJ2-2, with 11 bases matching TRBD2. Germline V lookup: CDR1 MNHEY, CDR2 SVGEGT. This CDR3 spans 15 amino acids. Trimming cost V 0 bases and J 6 bases; bases outside gene matches: 0. CDR3 residues: CASSYSSGGAGELFF. The CDR3 DNA follows: TGTGCCAGCAGTTACTCTAGCGGGGGGGCCGGGGAGCTGTTTTTT.

This chain links TRBV19 with TRBJ1-6; D is unresolved. Germline V lookup: CDR1 LNHDA, CDR2 SQIVND (reference sequence). The V end lost 5 bases, the J end lost 2 bases, and 13 bases lay between the germline ends. The CDR3 length is 16 residues. The CDR3 spells CASSGESTPYNSPLHF. Here the CDR3 DNA reads TGTGCCAGTAGTGGGGAGAGTACCCCCTATAATTCACCCCTCCACTTT. Looking up the rest from reference TRBV19 and TRBJ1-6 gives the full variable domain: DGGITQSPKYLFRKEGQNVTLSCEQNLNHDAMYWYRQDPGQGLRLIYYSQIVNDFQKGDIAEGYSVSREKKESFPLTVTSAQKNPTAFYLCASSGESTPYNSPLHFGNGTRLTVT.

V usage is TRBV27 and J usage is TRBJ2-7; D is ambiguous. The length of the CDR3 is 11 residues. Germline V gene data show CDR1 as MNHEY and CDR2 as SMNVEV (reference sequence). Between the trimmed V and J ends, which lost 2 bases and 4 bases, there was a span of 3 bases. The CDR3 here is CASSLRYEQYF. CDR3 sequence (DNA): TGTGCCAGCAGTTTAAGGTACGAGCAGTACTTC.